This entry concerns a single T cell receptor (beta chain). The data were obtained in a study of blood T cell repertoires in COVID-19. Study summary: Spain, Italy and the United States supplied samples that represented acute and convalescent COVID-19. PBMCs, B-cell-depleted T cells, or T cells were the source of the cDNA or gDNA that made up the material.

In germline, CDR1 is KGHDR, CDR2 SFDVKD. This CDR3 is built from 14 residues. With V trimmed by 6 bases and J by 2 bases, 6 bases remained unmatched. Symptom resolution, clearance, or two negative PCRs marked donors in Cohort 3 as recovered. Under the authors' procedure: It was from reference gene primer amplification that nucleated cell counts were estimated. Some clones are missing from TCRdb's copy, which holds only in-frame ones; the method was immunoSEQ multiplex PCR. That table gives V, J and clone size, and the DNA gave D and trimming. This table has more than 150,000 clones, roughly 84% appearing once.

The chain employs TRBV24-1 and TRBJ2-7; TRBD1 agrees at 7 bases. The sequenced sample was PBMCs or T cells enriched from blood (not recorded which). The TCR originated in a woman aged 50 to 65 who had recovered from COVID-19. The DNA for the CDR3 is TGTGCCACCAGTTTCCGAGGGGGCCCCTACGAGCAGTACTTC. It codes for CATSFRGGPYEQYF.